This TCR beta chain is from a study of blood T cell repertoires in COVID-19. At the level of the study: Collection of acute and convalescent COVID-19 samples took place in the United States, Italy and Spain. PBMCs, B-cell-depleted T cells, or T cells were the source of the cDNA or gDNA that made up the material.

Libraries were prepared by immunoSEQ multiplex PCR; TCRdb keeps only in-frame clonotypes and omits some of them. The sample lists roughly 100,000 clones, approximately 80% occurring once. This clone occurred once. CDR3 length equals 17 residues. Germline loops: CDR1 MNHEY, CDR2 SVGEGT. V was clipped by 6 bases and J by 1 base; unmatched bases: 11. The rearrangement joins TRBV6-2 or TRBV6-3 to TRBJ1-1; TRBD1 matches 10 bases. Sample: peripheral blood. The clonotype was recovered from a human donor in a cohort sampled during active COVID-19. The CDR3 here is CASSLSGTGAGNTEAFF. The CDR3 DNA reads as TGTGCCAGCAGCTTATCCGGGACAGGGGCGGGGAACACTGAAGCTTTCTTT.